This T cell receptor beta chain was sequenced for a study of spatial heterogeneity in lung cancer. Broader study findings: For expanded intratumoral alpha and beta TCRs, counts tracked tumor mutation counts.

About this clonotype itself: Its target is not known. Found in a library prepared for alpha chains, this beta chain is an off-target read, and its abundance has little meaning.

The CDR3 contains 18 residues. With V trimmed by 3 bases and J by 4 bases, 16 bases remained unmatched. The germline V gene has CDR1 SGDLS and CDR2 YYNGEE. Regarding time point: sample taken at primary tumor resection. Via MiXCR, TCRdb re-called the 5' RACE reads, giving one row per CDR3 protein. The table shows several thousand distinct CDR3 sequences, with over 10% occurring only once. Specimen: lung tumor tissue, collected at surgery. The gene calls are TRBV9 and TRBJ1-1, with 9 bases fitting TRBD1. The sequence came from a male donor with early-stage non-small cell lung cancer. DNA of the CDR3: TGTGCCAGCAGCGCCACATCCAGGGCGGGACAGGGAACCACTGAAGCTTTCTTT. Its translation is CASSATSRAGQGTTEAFF. The whole variable domain, filled in from reference TRBV9 and TRBJ1-1, reads DSGVTQTPKHLITATGQRVTLRCSPRSGDLSVYWYQQSLDQGLQFLIQYYNGEERAKGNILERFSAQQFPDLHSELNLSSLELGDSALYFCASSATSRAGQGTTEAFFGQGTRLTVV.